The TCR beta chain under discussion was sequenced for a study of blood T cell repertoires in COVID-19. The CDR3 runs 14 residues. Germline assignment: CDR1 SGHDN and CDR2 FVKESK. V gave up 4 bases and J gave up 1 base, with 8 bases separating them. The study assigned cohorts using participant-reported clinical history. Recovered status applied to Cohort 3 donors who had two consecutive negative PCRs. It also applied to those with clearance or with symptom resolution. In the original analysis: Reference gene primer amplification yielded estimated nucleated cell counts. Method: immunoSEQ multiplex PCR; TCRdb's copy keeps in-frame clones and lacks some. From that table come the V and J calls and clone size; the DNA was used to work out D and trimming. The table lists a few hundred thousand clones, around 87% of them singletons.

The chain uses TRBV14 and TRBJ1-3; D may be TRBD1 (6 bases). The sequencing input was PBMCs or T cells enriched from blood (not recorded which). The sequence was collected from a young woman who had recovered from COVID-19. The chain's CDR3 is CASSRTGSGNTIYF. The CDR3 DNA reads TGTGCCAGCAGCCGAACAGGGTCTGGAAACACCATATATTTT.